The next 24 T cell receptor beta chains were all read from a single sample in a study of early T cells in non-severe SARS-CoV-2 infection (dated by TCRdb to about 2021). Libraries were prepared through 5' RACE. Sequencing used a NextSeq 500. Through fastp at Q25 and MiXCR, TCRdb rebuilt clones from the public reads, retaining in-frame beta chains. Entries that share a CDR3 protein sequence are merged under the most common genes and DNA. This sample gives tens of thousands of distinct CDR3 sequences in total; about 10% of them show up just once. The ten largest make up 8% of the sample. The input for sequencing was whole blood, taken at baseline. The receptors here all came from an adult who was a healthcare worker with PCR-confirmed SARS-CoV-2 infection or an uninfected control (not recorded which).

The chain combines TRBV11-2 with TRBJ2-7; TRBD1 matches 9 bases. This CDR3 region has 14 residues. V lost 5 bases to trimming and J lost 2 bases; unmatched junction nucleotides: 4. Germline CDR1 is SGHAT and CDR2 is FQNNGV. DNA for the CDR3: TGTGCCAGCAGCCCAAGGACAGGGGCCTACGAGCAGTACTTC. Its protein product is CASSPRTGAYEQYF. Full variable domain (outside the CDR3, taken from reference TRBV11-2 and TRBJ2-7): EAGVAQSPRYKIIEKRQSVAFWCNPISGHATLYWYQQILGQGPKLLIQFQNNGVVDDSQLPKDRFSAERLKGVDSTLKIQPAKLEDSAVYLCASSPRTGAYEQYFGPGTRLTVT.

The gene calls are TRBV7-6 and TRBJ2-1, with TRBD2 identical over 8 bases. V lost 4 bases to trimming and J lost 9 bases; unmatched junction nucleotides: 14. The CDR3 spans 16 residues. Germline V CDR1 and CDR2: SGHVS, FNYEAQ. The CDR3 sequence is CASSSATAGEGIEQFF. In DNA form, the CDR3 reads TGTGCCAGCAGCTCCGCGACAGCGGGAGAGGGTATTGAGCAGTTCTTC.

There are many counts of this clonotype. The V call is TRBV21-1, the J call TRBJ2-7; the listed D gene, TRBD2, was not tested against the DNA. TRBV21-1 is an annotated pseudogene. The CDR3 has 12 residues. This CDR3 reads CASRTSGSEQYF. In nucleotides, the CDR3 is TGTGCCAGCAGGACTAGCGGGAGCGAGCAGTACTTC.

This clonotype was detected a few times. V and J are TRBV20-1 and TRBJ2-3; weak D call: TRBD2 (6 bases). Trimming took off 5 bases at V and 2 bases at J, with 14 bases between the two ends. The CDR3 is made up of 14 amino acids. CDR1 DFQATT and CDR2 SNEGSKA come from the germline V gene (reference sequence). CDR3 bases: TGCAGTGCTCTCGGGGAGGCCGACACAGATACGCAGTATTTT. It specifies CSALGEADTDTQYF.

The CDR3 sequence: CRVSSNRVSYEQYF. CDR3 DNA sequence: TGCAGAGTTTCCTCGAACAGGGTTTCCTACGAGCAGTACTTC. This chain uses TRBV29-1 with TRBJ2-7, with D possibly matching TRBD1 (6 bases). Looked up from germline, CDR1 is SQVTM and CDR2 is ANQGSEA. This CDR3 contains 14 residues.

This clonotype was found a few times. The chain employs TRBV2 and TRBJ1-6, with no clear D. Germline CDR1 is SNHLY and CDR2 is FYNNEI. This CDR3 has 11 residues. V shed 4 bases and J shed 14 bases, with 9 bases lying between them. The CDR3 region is CASSGSSSLHF. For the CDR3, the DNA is TGTGCCAGCAGTGGGAGCTCATCCCTCCACTTT.

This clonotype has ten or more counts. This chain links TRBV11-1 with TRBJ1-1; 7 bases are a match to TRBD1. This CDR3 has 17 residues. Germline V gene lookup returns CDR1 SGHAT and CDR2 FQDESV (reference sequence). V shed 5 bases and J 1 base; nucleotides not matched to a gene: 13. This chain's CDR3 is CASSPRGRQGTNTEAFF. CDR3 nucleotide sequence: TGTGCCAGCAGCCCTAGGGGACGACAGGGAACGAACACTGAAGCTTTCTTT.

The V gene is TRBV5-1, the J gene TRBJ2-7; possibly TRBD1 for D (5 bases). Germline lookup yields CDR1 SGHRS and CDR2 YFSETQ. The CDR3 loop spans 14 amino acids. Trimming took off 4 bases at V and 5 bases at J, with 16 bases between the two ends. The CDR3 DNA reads TGCGCCAGCAGCAAGGTCGGCAGGGTCGACGAGCAGTACTTC. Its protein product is CASSKVGRVDEQYF.

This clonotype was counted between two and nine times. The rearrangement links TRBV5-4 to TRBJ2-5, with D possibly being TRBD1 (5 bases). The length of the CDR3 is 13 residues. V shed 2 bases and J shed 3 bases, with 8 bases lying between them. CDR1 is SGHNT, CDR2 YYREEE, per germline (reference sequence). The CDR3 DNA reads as TGTGCCAGCAGCTTCCGACAGAAAGAGACCCAGTACTTC. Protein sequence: CASSFRQKETQYF.

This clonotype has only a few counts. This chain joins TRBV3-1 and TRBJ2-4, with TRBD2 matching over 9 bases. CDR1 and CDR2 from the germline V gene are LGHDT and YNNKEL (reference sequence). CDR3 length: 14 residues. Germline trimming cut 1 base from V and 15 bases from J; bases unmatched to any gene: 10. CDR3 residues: CASSQGLAEGEWYF. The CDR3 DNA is TGTGCCAGCAGCCAAGGACTAGCGGAGGGGGAGTGGTACTTC.

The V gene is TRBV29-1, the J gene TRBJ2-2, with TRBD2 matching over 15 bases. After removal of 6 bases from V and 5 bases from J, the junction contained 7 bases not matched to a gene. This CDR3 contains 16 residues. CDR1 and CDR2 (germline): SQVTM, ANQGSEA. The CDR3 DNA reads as TGCAGCGTCTTAACCGGGACTAGCGGGAGGACCGGGGAGCTGTTTTTT. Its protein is CSVLTGTSGRTGELFF.

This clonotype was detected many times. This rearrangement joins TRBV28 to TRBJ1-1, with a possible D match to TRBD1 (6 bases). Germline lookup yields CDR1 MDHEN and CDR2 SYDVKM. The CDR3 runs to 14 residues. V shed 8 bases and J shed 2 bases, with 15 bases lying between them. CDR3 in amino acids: CASSTGTFNTEAFF. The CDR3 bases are TGTGCCAGCTCCACCGGGACATTTAACACTGAAGCTTTCTTT.

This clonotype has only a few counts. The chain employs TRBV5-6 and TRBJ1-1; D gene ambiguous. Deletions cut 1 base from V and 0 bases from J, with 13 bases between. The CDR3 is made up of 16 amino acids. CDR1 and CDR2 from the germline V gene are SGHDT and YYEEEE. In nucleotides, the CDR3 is TGTGCCAGCAGCTTGATGAGGATTGCCATGAACACTGAAGCTTTCTTT. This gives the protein CASSLMRIAMNTEAFF.

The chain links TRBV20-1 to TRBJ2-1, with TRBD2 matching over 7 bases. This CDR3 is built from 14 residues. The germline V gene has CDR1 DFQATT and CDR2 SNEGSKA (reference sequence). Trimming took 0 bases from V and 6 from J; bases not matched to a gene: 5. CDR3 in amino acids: CSARDGRAVNEQFF. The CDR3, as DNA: TGCAGTGCTAGAGATGGGAGGGCTGTCAATGAGCAGTTCTTC.

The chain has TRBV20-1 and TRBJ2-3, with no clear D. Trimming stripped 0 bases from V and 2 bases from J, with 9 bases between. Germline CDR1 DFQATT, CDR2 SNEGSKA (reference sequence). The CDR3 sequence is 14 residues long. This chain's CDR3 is CSAREGGTTDTQYF. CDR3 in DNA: TGCAGTGCTAGAGAAGGCGGAACCACAGATACGCAGTATTTT.

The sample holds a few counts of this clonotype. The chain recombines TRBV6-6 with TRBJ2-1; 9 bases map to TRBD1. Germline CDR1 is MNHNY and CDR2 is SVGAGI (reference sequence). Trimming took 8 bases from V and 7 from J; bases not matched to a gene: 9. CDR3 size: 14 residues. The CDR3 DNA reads TGTGCCAGCGGGGGGACAGGGTCAACTAATGAGCAGTTCTTC. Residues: CASGGTGSTNEQFF.

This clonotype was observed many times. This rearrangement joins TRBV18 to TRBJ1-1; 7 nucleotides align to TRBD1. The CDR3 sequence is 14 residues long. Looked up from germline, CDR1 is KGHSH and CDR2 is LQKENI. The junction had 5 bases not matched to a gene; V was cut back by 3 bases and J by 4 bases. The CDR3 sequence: CASSPTGEVTEAFF. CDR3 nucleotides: TGTGCCAGCTCACCTACAGGGGAGGTCACTGAAGCTTTCTTT. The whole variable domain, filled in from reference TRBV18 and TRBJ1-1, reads NAGVMQNPRHLVRRRGQEARLRCSPMKGHSHVYWYRQLPEEGLKFMVYLQKENIIDESGMPKERFSAEFPKEGPSILRIQQVVRGDSAAYFCASSPTGEVTEAFFGQGTRLTVV.

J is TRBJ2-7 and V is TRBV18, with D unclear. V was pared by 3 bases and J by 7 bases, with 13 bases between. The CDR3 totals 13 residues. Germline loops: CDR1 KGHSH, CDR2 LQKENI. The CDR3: CASSPQSTREQYF. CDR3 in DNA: TGTGCCAGCTCACCCCAATCCACCCGGGAGCAGTACTTC.

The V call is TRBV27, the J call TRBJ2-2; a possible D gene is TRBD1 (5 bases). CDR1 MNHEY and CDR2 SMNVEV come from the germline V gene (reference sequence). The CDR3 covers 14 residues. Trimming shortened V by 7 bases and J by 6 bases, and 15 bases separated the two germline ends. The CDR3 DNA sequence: TGTGCCAGCACGGGTACAGGTCGTGCCGGGGAGCTGTTTTTT. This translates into CASTGTGRAGELFF.

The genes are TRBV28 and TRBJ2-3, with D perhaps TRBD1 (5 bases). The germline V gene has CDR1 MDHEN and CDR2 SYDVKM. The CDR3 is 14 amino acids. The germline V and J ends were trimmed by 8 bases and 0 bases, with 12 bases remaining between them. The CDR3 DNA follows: TGTGCCAGCCGAGACAGCCATAGCACAGATACGCAGTATTTT. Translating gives CASRDSHSTDTQYF.

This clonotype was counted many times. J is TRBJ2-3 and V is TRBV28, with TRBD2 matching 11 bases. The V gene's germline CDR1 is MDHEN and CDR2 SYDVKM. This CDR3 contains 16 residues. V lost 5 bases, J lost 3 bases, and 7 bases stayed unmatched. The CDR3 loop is CASSPRLAGTTDTQYF. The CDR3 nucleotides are TGTGCCAGCAGTCCTCGACTAGCGGGAACGACAGATACGCAGTATTTT.

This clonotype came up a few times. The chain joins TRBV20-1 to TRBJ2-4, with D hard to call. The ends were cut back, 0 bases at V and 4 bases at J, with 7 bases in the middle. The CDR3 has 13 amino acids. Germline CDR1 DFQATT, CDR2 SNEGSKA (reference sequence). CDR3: CSAREPAKNIQYF. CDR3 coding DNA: TGCAGTGCTAGAGAACCAGCGAAAAACATTCAGTACTTC.

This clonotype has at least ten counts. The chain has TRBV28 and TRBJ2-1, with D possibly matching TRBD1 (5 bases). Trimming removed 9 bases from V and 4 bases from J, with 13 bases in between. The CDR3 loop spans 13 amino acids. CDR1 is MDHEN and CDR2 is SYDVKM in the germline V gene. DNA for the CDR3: TGTGCCAGTATTCTCCCAGGGTACAATGAGCAGTTCTTC. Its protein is CASILPGYNEQFF.

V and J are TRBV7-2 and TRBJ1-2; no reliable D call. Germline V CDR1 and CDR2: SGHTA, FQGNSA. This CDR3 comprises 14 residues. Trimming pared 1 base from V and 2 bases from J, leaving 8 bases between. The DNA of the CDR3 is TGTGCCAGCAGCTTAGGATCGAGGAACTATGGCTACACCTTC. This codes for CASSLGSRNYGYTF.